One sample yielded the 21 T cell receptor beta chains listed below, sequenced in a study of blood T cell repertoires in COVID-19. Sequencing was performed with immunoSEQ multiplex PCR; in TCRdb, only in-frame clones are kept and a portion is missing. The repertoire has some 200,000 clones, more than 85% of them found once; the top ten carry approximately 2.5%. What was sequenced was peripheral blood. These receptors all stem from a man aged 40-50 years with active or convalescent COVID-19.

There are a few counts of this clone. The V call is TRBV12-3 or TRBV12-4, the J call TRBJ1-2; possible D gene TRBD1, 6 bases. The CDR3 consists of 11 residues. Trimming took off 5 bases at V and 6 bases at J, with 7 bases between the two ends. The chain's CDR3 is CASSNRDGYTF. As DNA, the CDR3 is TGTGCCAGCAGTAACAGGGATGGCTACACCTTC.

In regard to this clone: This CDR3 is also generated by other DNA sequences in the sample. The chain links TRBV5-6 to TRBJ1-2; no clear D gene. Trimming shortened V by 2 bases and J by 3 bases, and 5 bases separated the two germline ends. Germline V gene sequence: CDR1 SGHDT, CDR2 YYEEEE. The CDR3 totals 12 residues. CDR3 bases: TGTGCCAGCAGCTTAACAGACTATGGCTACACCTTC. It yields the protein CASSLTDYGYTF.

The chain is built from TRBV4-2 and TRBJ2-1; 7 bases match TRBD1. V dropped 5 bases and J dropped 0; count of bases not matched to a gene: 4. In germline, CDR1 is LGHNA, CDR2 YNFKEQ. This CDR3 is 15 amino acids long. The CDR3 here is CASSSDRSSYNEQFF. The CDR3 DNA reads as TGTGCCAGCAGCTCGGACAGGAGCTCCTACAATGAGCAGTTCTTC.

The chain recombines TRBV19 with TRBJ2-3, with 9 bases identical to TRBD1. Looked up from germline, CDR1 is LNHDA and CDR2 is SQIVND (reference sequence). The CDR3 has 15 residues. V lost 3 bases, J lost 5 bases, and 6 bases stayed unmatched. CDR3 nucleotide sequence: TGTGCCAGTAGTATCAGAGGGACAGGGTTAGATACGCAGTATTTT. Its protein is CASSIRGTGLDTQYF.

In the case of this clone: Other DNA sequences in the same sample also yield this CDR3. The chain joins TRBV4-1 to TRBJ2-7; no clear D. Germline loops: CDR1 MGHRA, CDR2 YSYEKL. V was pared by 0 bases and J by 3 bases, with 9 bases between. The length of the CDR3 is 14 residues. CDR3 in DNA: TGCGCCAGCAGCCAAGAGGGCCAGATCTACGAGCAGTACTTC. It specifies CASSQEGQIYEQYF.

This clone was detected only once. The V and J genes are TRBV10-3 and TRBJ2-1, with a possible D match to TRBD1 (6 bases). Germline V CDR1 and CDR2: ENHRY, SYGVKD. The CDR3 extends over 14 amino acids. V lost 2 bases and J 10 bases, leaving 15 bases between the germline ends. Here the CDR3 DNA reads TGTGCCATCAGTGAGCCCTTGCCAGGGGCCGAGCAGTTCTTC. It translates to CAISEPLPGAEQFF.

The chain is built from TRBV4-2 and TRBJ2-3, with D possibly being TRBD2 (5 bases). The CDR3 consists of 14 residues. V lost 4 bases and J lost 4, with 12 bases in between. The germline CDR1 and CDR2 sequences are LGHNA and YNFKEQ. The CDR3 nucleotides read TGTGCCAGCAGCCCCCGTCCCGGGGCAGATACGCAGTATTTT. Protein sequence: CASSPRPGADTQYF.

The rearrangement joins TRBV20-1 to TRBJ1-1; 11 bases map to TRBD1. The CDR3 consists of 12 residues. Germline V CDR1 and CDR2: DFQATT, SNEGSKA (reference sequence). Trimming took 3 bases from V and 8 from J; bases not matched to a gene: 2. CDR3 residues: CSASRDRGEAFF. Here the CDR3 DNA reads TGCAGTGCTAGTAGGGACAGGGGGGAAGCTTTCTTT.

This rearrangement joins TRBV11-2 to TRBJ2-7, with unresolved D. This CDR3 is 14 amino acids long. V lost 5 bases, J lost 5 bases, and 16 bases lay in between. From germline, CDR1 is SGHAT and CDR2 FQNNGV. The CDR3 DNA sequence: TGTGCCAGCAGCCCCTACATGGTTAGCCACGAGCAGTACTTC. Its protein product is CASSPYMVSHEQYF.

This chain joins TRBV24-1 and TRBJ2-7, with D tentatively TRBD1 (6 bases). Trimming removed 4 bases from V and 1 base from J, with 10 bases in between. CDR1 and CDR2 (germline): KGHDR, SFDVKD. The CDR3 is 14 amino acids. CDR3 amino acids: CATSDGQSSYEQYF. CDR3 nucleotide sequence: TGTGCCACCAGTGACGGACAGAGTTCCTACGAGCAGTACTTC.

The V call is TRBV30, the J call TRBJ2-3, with TRBD1 matching over 8 bases. Germline CDR1 is GTSNPN and CDR2 is SVGIG (reference sequence). The CDR3 has 14 amino acids. Trimming took 5 bases from V and 5 from J; bases not matched to a gene: 9. CDR3: CAWQTGDRGDTQYF. CDR3 sequence (DNA): TGTGCCTGGCAGACAGGGGATCGAGGAGATACGCAGTATTTT.

The chain carries TRBV14 and TRBJ2-3, with unresolved D. The CDR3 contains 14 residues. Per germline, CDR1 SGHDN and CDR2 FVKESK. The germline V and J ends were trimmed by 0 bases and 5 bases, with 9 bases remaining between them. CDR3 nucleotides: TGTGCCAGCAGCCAAGACGTGTTCGGAGATACGCAGTATTTT. Protein sequence: CASSQDVFGDTQYF.

The chain joins TRBV19 to TRBJ2-7; TRBD2 is a possible D gene (7 bases). This CDR3 contains 13 residues. Deletions cut 7 bases from V and 5 bases from J, with 15 bases between. Germline CDR1 and CDR2: LNHDA and SQIVND (reference sequence). The CDR3 coding sequence is TGTGCCAGTAATAGGGGGGGGGCCGACGAGCAGTACTTC. Amino acids: CASNRGGADEQYF.

The chain links TRBV29-1 to TRBJ1-1; TRBD1 matches at 8 bases. Germline loops: CDR1 SQVTM, CDR2 ANQGSEA. V was clipped by 7 bases and J by 4 bases; unmatched bases: 2. This CDR3 region has 11 residues. CDR3 sequence reads: CSGDRGTEAFF. As DNA, the CDR3 is TGCAGCGGAGACAGGGGCACTGAAGCTTTCTTT.

The V call is TRBV10-3, the J call TRBJ1-4, with a tentative D call TRBD1 (5 bases). The CDR3 loop spans 13 amino acids. V shed 8 bases and J shed 8 bases, with 15 bases lying between them. Germline assignment: CDR1 ENHRY and CDR2 SYGVKD. This chain's CDR3 is CAISGGDGEKLFF. For the CDR3, the DNA is TGTGCCATCTCCGGAGGGGACGGGGAAAAACTGTTTTTT.

The V and J genes are TRBV27 and TRBJ2-2; D gene unclear. The CDR3 covers 14 residues. V lost 0 bases and J lost 3, with 5 bases in between. CDR1 and CDR2 (germline): MNHEY, SMNVEV (reference sequence). The CDR3 spells CASSLSPYTGELFF. In nucleotides, the CDR3 is TGTGCCAGCAGTTTATCCCCCTACACCGGGGAGCTGTTTTTT.

The rearrangement joins TRBV7-9 to TRBJ2-5; D remains unclear. This CDR3 is 16 amino acids long. Between the trimmed V and J ends, which lost 5 bases and 0 bases, there was a span of 16 bases. Per germline, CDR1 SEHNR and CDR2 FQNEAQ (reference sequence). In DNA form, the CDR3 reads TGTGCCAGCAGCCCCCCGTTGACATCGTACCAAGAGACCCAGTACTTC. Its translation: CASSPPLTSYQETQYF.

This chain joins TRBV11-2 and TRBJ1-4, with 8 positions matching TRBD1. Germline assignment: CDR1 SGHAT and CDR2 FQNNGV. V lost 2 bases and J lost 16; bases outside the gene matches: 3. The CDR3 spans 11 residues. This chain's CDR3 is CASSLSGGAFF. As DNA, the CDR3 is TGTGCCAGCAGCTTATCAGGGGGCGCGTTTTTT.

The rearrangement uses TRBV4-1 and TRBJ2-5; TRBD2 aligns across 10 bases. Trimming removed 1 base from V and 2 bases from J; junction bases left unmatched: 7. Per the germline V gene, CDR1 is MGHRA and CDR2 is YSYEKL. This CDR3 is built from 17 residues. DNA for the CDR3: TGCGCCAGCAGCCAAGGGAGCCTAGCGGGGGCTCAAGAGACCCAGTACTTC. The encoded protein is CASSQGSLAGAQETQYF.

Only one count was recorded for this clone. The chain carries TRBV28 and TRBJ2-4; 11 positions match TRBD1. V was pared by 8 bases and J by 7 bases, with 1 base of the junction left unmatched. From germline, CDR1 is MDHEN and CDR2 SYDVKM. This CDR3 has 12 amino acids. Here the CDR3 reads CASGQGANIQYF. The CDR3, as DNA: TGTGCCAGCGGACAGGGGGCGAACATTCAGTACTTC.

The CDR3 here is CASSQVTVEQFF. The CDR3 coding sequence is TGTGCCAGCAGCCAAGTAACAGTTGAGCAGTTCTTC. The chain carries TRBV3-1 (or the pseudogene TRBV3-2) and TRBJ2-1; the D is unclear. The germline V gene encodes CDR1 LGHDT and CDR2 YNNKEL (reference sequence). CDR3 length: 12 residues. V was clipped by 1 base and J by 9 bases, with 7 bases between them.